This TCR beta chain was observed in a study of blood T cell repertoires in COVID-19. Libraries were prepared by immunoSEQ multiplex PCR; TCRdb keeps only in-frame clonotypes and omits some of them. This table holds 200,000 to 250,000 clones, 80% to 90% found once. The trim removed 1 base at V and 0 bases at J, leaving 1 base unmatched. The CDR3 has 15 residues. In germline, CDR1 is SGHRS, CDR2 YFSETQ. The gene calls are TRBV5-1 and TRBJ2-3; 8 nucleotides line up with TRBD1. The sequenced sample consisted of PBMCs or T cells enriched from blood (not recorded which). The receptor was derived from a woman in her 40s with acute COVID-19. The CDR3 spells CASSLTGGSTDTQYF. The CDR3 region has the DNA TGCGCCAGCAGCTTGACAGGGGGTAGCACAGATACGCAGTATTTT.